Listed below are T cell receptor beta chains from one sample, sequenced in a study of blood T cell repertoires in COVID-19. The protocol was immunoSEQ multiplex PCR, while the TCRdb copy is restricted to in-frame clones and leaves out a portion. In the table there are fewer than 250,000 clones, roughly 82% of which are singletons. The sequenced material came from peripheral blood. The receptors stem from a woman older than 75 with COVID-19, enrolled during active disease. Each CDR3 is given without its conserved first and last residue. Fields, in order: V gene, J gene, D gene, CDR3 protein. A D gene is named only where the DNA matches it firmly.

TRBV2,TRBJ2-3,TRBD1,ASRTGQGIDTQY
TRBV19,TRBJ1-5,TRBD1,ATDRGGQPQH
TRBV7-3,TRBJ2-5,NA,ASSLRGFLPPITGTQY
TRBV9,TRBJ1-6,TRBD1,ASSFQSGTGNSPLH
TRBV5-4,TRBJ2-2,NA,ASSPVGRTNTGELF
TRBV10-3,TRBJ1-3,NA,AISRGSGNTIY
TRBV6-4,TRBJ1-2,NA,ASSEQAAFRYGYT
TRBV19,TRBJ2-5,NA,ASSGQRGETQY
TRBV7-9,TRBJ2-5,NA,ASSPTGRGQNQETQY
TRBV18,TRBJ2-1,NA,ASSPSPRAYNEQF
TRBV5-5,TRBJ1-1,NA,ASSFSSGGNTEAF
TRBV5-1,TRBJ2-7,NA,ASSLAGTPSYEQY
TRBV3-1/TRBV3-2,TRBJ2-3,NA,ASSLSGLELTDTQY
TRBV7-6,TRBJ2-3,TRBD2,ASSLAAGGWTDTQY
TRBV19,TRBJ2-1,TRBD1,ATIPRGRRDEQF
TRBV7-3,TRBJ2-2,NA,ASSSKRDTGELF
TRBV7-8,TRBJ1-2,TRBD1,ASSLGTGDFYGYT
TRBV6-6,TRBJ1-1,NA,ASRLGQPNTEAF
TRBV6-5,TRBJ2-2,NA,ASIRDSPGELF
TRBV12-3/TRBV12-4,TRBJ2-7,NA,ASTLGGTEQY
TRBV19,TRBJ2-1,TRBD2,ASGGLAGGSSYNEQF
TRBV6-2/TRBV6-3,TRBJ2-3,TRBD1,ASSLGQGSTDTQY
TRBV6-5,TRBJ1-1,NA,ASKRGGTEAF
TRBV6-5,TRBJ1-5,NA,ASREGGSNQPQH
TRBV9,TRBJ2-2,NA,ASSGGRGGTGELF
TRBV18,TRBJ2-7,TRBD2,ASSPLSGGFYEQY
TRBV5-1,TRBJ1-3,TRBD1,ASSLGQGNIAGNTIY
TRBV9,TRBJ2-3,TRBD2,ASSAGLAGATDTQY
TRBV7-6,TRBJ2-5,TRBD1,ASSLDVSRPGTARKETQY
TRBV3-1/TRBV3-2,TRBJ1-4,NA,ASSLPNGLTNEKLF
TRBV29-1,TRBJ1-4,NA,SVTSRGGPEKLF
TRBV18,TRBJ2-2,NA,ASSKAEVAGELF
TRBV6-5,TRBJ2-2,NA,ASSRGTGELF
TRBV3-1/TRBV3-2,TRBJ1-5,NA,ASSPRGEGSNQPQH
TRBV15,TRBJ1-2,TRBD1,ATSPQTGTGVGYT
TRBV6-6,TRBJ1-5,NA,ASNGGTNQPQH
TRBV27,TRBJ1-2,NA,ASRPSTALNYGYT
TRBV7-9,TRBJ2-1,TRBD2,ASSTGLAEQF
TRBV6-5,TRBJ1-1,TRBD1,ASSYVGGSEAF